The 20 T cell receptor beta chains reported below all come from one sample, sequenced in a study of beta chain features in type 1 diabetes. The authors reverse transcribed all of the isolated RNA, so sequencing captured expressed TCRB transcripts. The protocol was immunoSEQ multiplex PCR, while the TCRdb copy is restricted to in-frame clones and leaves out a portion. The sample includes hundreds of thousands of clones, around a sixth seen only once; the top ten take approximately 0.093%. The sequenced sample was naive CD4+ T cells from blood. All receptors come from a man younger than 35 in good health.

This sequence joins TRBV19 and TRBJ1-1; D call uncertain. The CDR3 length is 12 residues. Germline V gene lookup returns CDR1 LNHDA and CDR2 SQIVND (reference sequence). V lost 5 bases to trimming and J lost 2 bases, with 6 bases between them. The CDR3 nucleotides are TGTGCCAGTAGTCATAGAAACACTGAAGCTTTCTTT. This codes for CASSHRNTEAFF.

This clone was detected a few times. V gene TRBV2 combines with J gene TRBJ1-6; weak D call: TRBD1 (5 bases). The CDR3 has 12 residues. CDR1 and CDR2 from the germline V gene are SNHLY and FYNNEI. Trimming removed 6 bases from V and 7 bases from J, with 7 bases in between. This CDR3 is CASSSGNSPLHF. The CDR3 DNA follows: TGTGCCAGCAGCTCAGGGAATTCACCCCTCCACTTT. Together with reference TRBV2 and TRBJ1-6, the CDR3 gives the full variable domain: EPEVTQTPSHQVTQMGQEVILRCVPISNHLYFYWYRQILGQKVEFLVSFYNNEISEKSEIFDDQFSVERPDGSNFTLKIRSTKLEDSAMYFCASSSGNSPLHFGNGTRLTVT.

This clone was seen only a few times. The chain links TRBV5-6 to TRBJ1-1; TRBD1 agrees at 7 bases. CDR1 and CDR2 from the germline V gene are SGHDT and YYEEEE. V gave up 0 bases and J gave up 6 bases; unmatched junction bases: 8. The CDR3 consists of 15 residues. As DNA, the CDR3 is TGTGCCAGCAGCTTGGCGGGGACAGTCCATTCTGAAGCTTTCTTT. It translates to CASSLAGTVHSEAFF.

This clone has a handful of counts. The rearrangement links TRBV29-1 to TRBJ2-2; D possibly corresponds to TRBD2 (5 bases). The V end was cut by 8 bases, the J end by 0 bases, with 19 bases between. There are 16 residues in the CDR3. Germline assignment: CDR1 SQVTM and CDR2 ANQGSEA. The chain's CDR3 is CSFTHPSDSNTGELFF. CDR3 bases: TGCAGCTTTACCCACCCATCGGACTCGAACACCGGGGAGCTGTTTTTT.

The chain links TRBV28 to TRBJ2-7; D may be TRBD2 (6 bases). The CDR3 runs to 16 residues. The V end lost 2 bases, the J end lost 3 bases, and 17 bases lay between the germline ends. Germline V gene sequence: CDR1 MDHEN, CDR2 SYDVKM. The CDR3 loop reads CASSLISEGGIYEQYF. As DNA, the CDR3 is TGTGCCAGCAGTTTAATCTCGGAGGGCGGGATCTACGAGCAGTACTTC.

This clone was recorded a few times. This rearrangement joins TRBV5-1 to TRBJ1-1; no reliable D call. CDR3 length: 13 residues. CDR1 and CDR2 (germline): SGHRS, YFSETQ. Trimming removed 2 bases at V and 2 bases at J, with 7 bases between. The CDR3 region is CASSFYQNTEAFF. CDR3 sequence (DNA): TGCGCCAGCAGCTTCTACCAAAACACTGAAGCTTTCTTT.

The chain is built from TRBV7-9 and TRBJ1-1, with D unclear. V was cut by 4 bases and J by 0 bases, with 9 bases left in between. Germline V gene sequence: CDR1 SEHNR, CDR2 FQNEAQ (reference sequence). This CDR3 has 14 residues. DNA for the CDR3: TGTGCCAGCAGCTCCACGAATGTGAACACTGAAGCTTTCTTT. It codes for CASSSTNVNTEAFF.

The chain has TRBV13 and TRBJ2-2, with TRBD1 identical over 10 bases. J gave up 6 bases and V 3 bases, and 7 bases lay outside the gene matches. There are 16 residues in the CDR3. The germline V gene encodes CDR1 PRHDT and CDR2 FYEKMQ (reference sequence). As DNA, the CDR3 is TGTGCCAGCAGCTTTGGGACAGGGGACGTCGCCGGGGAGCTGTTTTTT. It translates to CASSFGTGDVAGELFF. Complete variable domain (other parts from reference TRBV13 and TRBJ2-2): AAGVIQSPRHLIKEKRETATLKCYPIPRHDTVYWYQQGPGQDPQFLISFYEKMQSDKGSIPDRFSAQQFSDYHSELNMSSLELGDSALYFCASSFGTGDVAGELFFGEGSRLTVL.

There are a few counts of this clone. The rearrangement uses TRBV7-3 and TRBJ2-3, with 13 bases lining up with TRBD2. CDR3 length: 18 residues. CDR1 and CDR2 from the germline V gene are SGHTA and FQGTGA. With 2 bases clipped from V and 0 bases from J, the junction kept 5 bases outside the gene matches. Here the CDR3 DNA reads TGTGCCAGCAGCTTATCGGGACTAGCGGGGCGTAGCACAGATACGCAGTATTTT. It specifies CASSLSGLAGRSTDTQYF.

This clone has at least ten counts. The same CDR3 arises from other DNA sequences in this sample as well. This chain joins TRBV9 and TRBJ2-1; D not resolved. The ends were cut back, 3 bases at V and 5 bases at J, with 3 bases in the middle. The CDR3 contains 11 residues. The germline gives CDR1 SGDLS, CDR2 YYNGEE. The CDR3 reads CASSADNEQFF. The CDR3 DNA sequence: TGTGCCAGCAGCGCTGACAATGAGCAGTTCTTC.

This clone was detected only a few times. V is TRBV5-1 and J is TRBJ1-5; D may be TRBD1 (6 bases). CDR3 length equals 15 residues. Germline CDR1 is SGHRS and CDR2 is YFSETQ. The V and J ends lost 1 base and 1 base respectively, with 9 bases between them. CDR3: CASSLTTGSNQPQHF. CDR3 DNA: TGCGCCAGCAGCTTGACGACAGGCAGCAATCAGCCCCAGCATTTT. The whole variable domain, filled in from reference TRBV5-1 and TRBJ1-5, reads KAGVTQTPRYLIKTRGQQVTLSCSPISGHRSVSWYQQTPGQGLQFLFEYFSETQRNKGNFPGRFSGRQFSNSRSEMNVSTLELGDSALYLCASSLTTGSNQPQHFGDGTRLSIL.

The rearrangement joins TRBV6-5 to TRBJ1-5, with D perhaps matching TRBD1 (6 bases). Germline V gene data show CDR1 as MNHEY and CDR2 as SVGAGI. The V gene lost 4 bases and the J gene lost 6 bases, with 16 bases spanning the gap. This CDR3 is 15 amino acids long. CDR3 sequence: CASSFGGGRAQPQHF. The CDR3 DNA follows: TGTGCCAGCAGTTTCGGGGGCGGCCGGGCTCAGCCCCAGCATTTT.

The chain uses TRBV10-3 and TRBJ1-1; TRBD1 aligns across 7 bases. Germline-derived CDR1 and CDR2 are ENHRY and SYGVKD. The ends lost 6 bases at V and 4 bases at J; junction bases unmatched: 8. This CDR3 has 14 amino acids. The CDR3 sequence: CAIRPDRVVTEAFF. Written as DNA, the CDR3 is TGTGCCATCAGACCCGACAGGGTCGTCACTGAAGCTTTCTTT.

In its sample, this clone was seen a few times. This chain connects TRBV7-9 to TRBJ2-3; 14 bases are a match to TRBD2. The CDR3 totals 17 residues. Unmatched junction bases numbered 5, after V lost 2 bases and J lost 4 bases. Per germline, CDR1 SEHNR and CDR2 FQNEAQ (reference sequence). Written as DNA, the CDR3 is TGTGCCAGCAGCTTAAGGACTAGCGGGAGGTGGGCAGATACGCAGTATTTT. It codes for CASSLRTSGRWADTQYF.

This chain joins TRBV11-2 and TRBJ2-2; D is perhaps TRBD1 (5 bases). Per the germline V gene, CDR1 is SGHAT and CDR2 is FQNNGV. Trimming cost V 6 bases and J 1 base, with 15 bases left between them. This CDR3 is built from 16 residues. Here the CDR3 reads CASRRVQGRNTGELFF. For the CDR3, the DNA is TGTGCCAGCAGACGAGTCCAGGGAAGGAACACCGGGGAGCTGTTTTTT. Combining the CDR3 with reference TRBV11-2 and TRBJ2-2 gives the whole variable domain EAGVAQSPRYKIIEKRQSVAFWCNPISGHATLYWYQQILGQGPKLLIQFQNNGVVDDSQLPKDRFSAERLKGVDSTLKIQPAKLEDSAVYLCASRRVQGRNTGELFFGEGSRLTVL.

The chain employs TRBV7-6 and TRBJ2-7, with 8 bases that match TRBD1. Germline V gene data show CDR1 as SGHVS and CDR2 as FNYEAQ. V lost 9 bases, J lost 4 bases, and 8 bases stayed unmatched. There are 13 residues in the CDR3. The CDR3, as DNA: TGTGCCAGTGGGACAGGAGTTGCTTACGAGCAGTACTTC. It translates to CASGTGVAYEQYF.

Written as DNA, the CDR3 is TGTGCCAGCATCCGGGGGCGGCAAGAGACCCAGTACTTC. This codes for CASIRGRQETQYF. The chain combines TRBV28 with TRBJ2-5; D may match TRBD1 or TRBD2 (6 bases each). Per germline, CDR1 MDHEN and CDR2 SYDVKM. The CDR3 runs 13 residues. Trimming removed 7 bases at V and 2 bases at J, with 11 bases between.

This clone was counted between two and nine times. V and J are TRBV19 and TRBJ1-1, with D unresolved. V was pared by 4 bases and J by 0 bases, with 12 bases between. Looked up from germline, CDR1 is LNHDA and CDR2 is SQIVND (reference sequence). This CDR3 comprises 15 residues. The CDR3 sequence is CASSTPGAMNTEAFF. DNA of the CDR3: TGTGCCAGTAGTACCCCGGGAGCAATGAACACTGAAGCTTTCTTT.

This clone was seen more than once but under ten times. This chain links TRBV7-9 with TRBJ2-3; 7 nucleotides align to TRBD1. The CDR3 runs to 14 residues. J gave up 1 base and V 6 bases, and 4 bases lay outside the gene matches. From germline, CDR1 is SEHNR and CDR2 FQNEAQ (reference sequence). In nucleotides, the CDR3 is TGTGCCAGCAGTCGAACAGGGGGCACAGATACGCAGTATTTT. It is translated as CASSRTGGTDTQYF.

A word on this clone: Its ends do not fully match the called genes, so a read error is possible. The gene calls are TRBV7-9 and TRBJ2-1; 16 bases fit TRBD2. The CDR3 has 18 amino acids. Germline V gene sequence: CDR1 SEHNR, CDR2 FQNEAQ (reference sequence). CDR3 loop: CASTLPGLAGGPQNEQFF. The CDR3 DNA reads TGTGCCAGCACCTTACCGGGACTAGCGGGAGGGCCGCAAAATGAGCAGTTCTTC.